Listed below are T cell receptor beta chains from one sample, sequenced in a study of OX40 agonist ivuxolimab in advanced cancers. The repertoire was sequenced with immunoSEQ multiplex PCR; TCRdb's copy has only in-frame clones and lacks some. This table holds 15,000 to 20,000 clones, approximately 85% found once. The sequencing used CD4+ or CD8+ T cells sorted from blood, collected in a trial of the OX40 agonist ivuxolimab. Receptors were obtained from an adult with an advanced solid tumor such as melanoma, head and neck, liver or kidney cancer. Each CDR3 is given with its conserved first and last residue. The order of the fields is CDR3 protein, CDR3 DNA, D gene, J gene, clone size, V gene. D genes are given only for firm matches. Clone size is given for some rows only: seen once, a few or many times, or a class if the clone is expanded.

CDR3aa: CASSPPGGGVGEQFF
CDR3nt: TGTGCCAGCAGTCCACCCGGTGGGGGGGTGGGAGAGCAGTTCTTC
d_gene: TRBD2
j_gene: TRBJ2-1
abundance: NA
v_gene: TRBV28

CDR3aa: CASSPTSGSPFLGGELFF
CDR3nt: TGTGCCAGCAGTCCAACTAGCGGGAGTCCCTTTTTGGGCGGGGAGCTGTTTTTT
d_gene: TRBD2
j_gene: TRBJ2-2
abundance: NA
v_gene: TRBV5-4

CDR3aa: CASSITGTYEQYF
CDR3nt: TGTGCCAGCAGTATAACAGGGACCTACGAGCAGTACTTC
d_gene: NA
j_gene: TRBJ2-7
abundance: few
v_gene: TRBV27

CDR3aa: CASSAHPVPETQYF
CDR3nt: TGTGCCAGCAGTGCCCACCCCGTACCAGAGACCCAGTACTTC
d_gene: NA
j_gene: TRBJ2-5
abundance: NA
v_gene: TRBV2

CDR3aa: CASSETGGDYGYTF
CDR3nt: TGTGCCAGCTCGGAGACAGGGGGTGATTATGGCTACACCTTC
d_gene: TRBD1
j_gene: TRBJ1-2
abundance: NA
v_gene: TRBV18

CDR3aa: CAWSGLLTAANTEAFF
CDR3nt: TGTGCCTGGAGTGGCCTTTTGACGGCAGCTAACACTGAAGCTTTCTTT
d_gene: NA
j_gene: TRBJ1-1
abundance: once
v_gene: TRBV30

CDR3aa: CASSPQDGGVYGYTF
CDR3nt: TGTGCCAGTAGTCCTCAGGACGGGGGAGTTTATGGCTACACCTTC
d_gene: NA
j_gene: TRBJ1-2
abundance: NA
v_gene: TRBV19

CDR3aa: CASSYSAGSREQYF
CDR3nt: TGTGCCAGCAGTTACTCCGCAGGAAGTCGGGAGCAGTACTTC
d_gene: NA
j_gene: TRBJ2-7
abundance: NA
v_gene: TRBV6-5

CDR3aa: CASSFTGAEYEQYF
CDR3nt: TGCGCCAGCAGCTTCACAGGGGCGGAATACGAGCAGTACTTC
d_gene: TRBD1
j_gene: TRBJ2-7
abundance: once
v_gene: TRBV5-1

CDR3aa: CASSETGLGQPQHF
CDR3nt: TGCGCCAGCAGTGAGACAGGGCTAGGACAGCCCCAGCATTTT
d_gene: NA
j_gene: TRBJ1-5
abundance: NA
v_gene: TRBV10-2

CDR3aa: CASSSSSGRGIDTQYF
CDR3nt: TGTGCCAGCAGCTCCTCTAGCGGGAGGGGAATAGATACGCAGTATTTT
d_gene: TRBD2
j_gene: TRBJ2-3
abundance: NA
v_gene: TRBV28

CDR3aa: CASSLVQHYGYTF
CDR3nt: TGTGCCAGCAGTTTGGTACAGCACTATGGCTACACCTTC
d_gene: NA
j_gene: TRBJ1-2
abundance: NA
v_gene: TRBV28

CDR3aa: CASRDEQVSDFF
CDR3nt: TGTGCCAGCAGGGATGAGCAGGTTTCCGATTTCTTT
d_gene: NA
j_gene: TRBJ1-1
abundance: NA
v_gene: TRBV7-9

CDR3aa: CASRPQSGGEQYF
CDR3nt: TGTGCCAGCAGACCCCAGTCGGGCGGGGAGCAGTACTTC
d_gene: NA
j_gene: TRBJ2-7
abundance: NA
v_gene: TRBV27

CDR3aa: CASSPGQRQIGYEQYF
CDR3nt: TGTGCCAGCAGCCCGGGACAGCGCCAAATTGGGTACGAGCAGTACTTC
d_gene: NA
j_gene: TRBJ2-7
abundance: NA
v_gene: TRBV12-1

CDR3aa: CASKSGLNEQFF
CDR3nt: TGTGCCAGTAAAAGCGGACTCAATGAGCAGTTCTTC
d_gene: NA
j_gene: TRBJ2-1
abundance: many
v_gene: TRBV19

CDR3aa: CASSIGGNEQYF
CDR3nt: TGTGCCAGTAGTATAGGAGGAAACGAGCAGTACTTC
d_gene: NA
j_gene: TRBJ2-7
abundance: NA
v_gene: TRBV19

CDR3aa: CASSESLGGLATEETQYF
CDR3nt: TGCGCCAGCAGTGAGTCCTTAGGGGGACTAGCTACCGAAGAGACCCAGTACTTC
d_gene: TRBD2
j_gene: TRBJ2-5
abundance: NA
v_gene: TRBV10-2

CDR3aa: CSVEGLYEQYF
CDR3nt: TGCAGCGTTGAAGGGCTATACGAGCAGTACTTC
d_gene: NA
j_gene: TRBJ2-7
abundance: NA
v_gene: TRBV29-1

CDR3aa: CASSLGQLNGEQFF
CDR3nt: TGTGCCAGCAGCTTGGGACAGCTAAATGGAGAGCAGTTCTTC
d_gene: NA
j_gene: TRBJ2-1
abundance: NA
v_gene: TRBV5-6

CDR3aa: CASREGTGGYGYTF
CDR3nt: TGTGCCAGCAGGGAGGGAACAGGTGGCTATGGCTACACCTTC
d_gene: NA
j_gene: TRBJ1-2
abundance: NA
v_gene: TRBV5-4

CDR3aa: CAWEDRGFQPQHF
CDR3nt: TGTGCCTGGGAGGACAGGGGGTTTCAGCCCCAGCATTTT
d_gene: TRBD1
j_gene: TRBJ1-5
abundance: NA
v_gene: TRBV30

CDR3aa: CASSGQTGGDTIYF
CDR3nt: TGTGCCAGCAGCGGGCAGACAGGGGGAGACACCATATATTTT
d_gene: TRBD1
j_gene: TRBJ1-3
abundance: NA
v_gene: TRBV7-9

CDR3aa: CASRNPGGQETQYF
CDR3nt: TGTGCCAGCAGAAATCCCGGGGGCCAAGAGACCCAGTACTTC
d_gene: NA
j_gene: TRBJ2-5
abundance: NA
v_gene: TRBV7-2

CDR3aa: CASSPVILLAGVHEQYF
CDR3nt: TGTGCCAGCAGTCCAGTTATCTTACTAGCGGGAGTTCACGAGCAGTACTTC
d_gene: TRBD2
j_gene: TRBJ2-7
abundance: NA
v_gene: TRBV28

CDR3aa: CASTSREGIGEQYF
CDR3nt: TGTGCCAGCACCTCGAGGGAGGGAATCGGCGAGCAGTACTTC
d_gene: TRBD2
j_gene: TRBJ2-7
abundance: NA
v_gene: TRBV2

CDR3aa: CASSSDWPSETDTQYF
CDR3nt: TGTGCCAGCAGTTCGGACTGGCCTTCCGAGACAGATACGCAGTATTTT
d_gene: NA
j_gene: TRBJ2-3
abundance: once
v_gene: TRBV2

CDR3aa: CASSPKTGFAEAFF
CDR3nt: TGCGCCAGCAGCCCTAAGACAGGGTTCGCTGAAGCTTTCTTT
d_gene: TRBD1
j_gene: TRBJ1-1
abundance: once
v_gene: TRBV10-1

CDR3aa: CASSTGQGGSAEAFF
CDR3nt: TGTGCCAGCAGCACCGGACAGGGCGGGTCTGCTGAAGCTTTCTTT
d_gene: TRBD1
j_gene: TRBJ1-1
abundance: NA
v_gene: TRBV9

CDR3aa: CASSQEGIGGPSTDTQYF
CDR3nt: TGCGCCAGCAGCCAAGAAGGCATCGGGGGGCCATCCACAGATACGCAGTATTTT
d_gene: NA
j_gene: TRBJ2-3
abundance: NA
v_gene: TRBV4-1

CDR3aa: CASSGGTGVHYEQYF
CDR3nt: TGTGCCAGCAGCGGGGGTACGGGCGTCCATTACGAGCAGTACTTC
d_gene: NA
j_gene: TRBJ2-7
abundance: NA
v_gene: TRBV5-6

CDR3aa: CASSLQAVNGDTQYF
CDR3nt: TGTGCCAGCAGTTTACAAGCGGTGAATGGAGATACGCAGTATTTT
d_gene: NA
j_gene: TRBJ2-3
abundance: NA
v_gene: TRBV28

CDR3aa: CASGWMQEQYF
CDR3nt: TGTGCTAGTGGTTGGATGCAGGAACAGTACTTC
d_gene: NA
j_gene: TRBJ2-7
abundance: NA
v_gene: TRBV12-5

CDR3aa: CASSLAQASGDEQYF
CDR3nt: TGTGCCAGCAGCTTAGCGCAGGCTAGCGGGGACGAGCAGTACTTC
d_gene: TRBD2
j_gene: TRBJ2-7
abundance: NA
v_gene: TRBV7-9

CDR3aa: CASSEKTGRGANIQYF
CDR3nt: TGTGCCAGCAGTGAAAAAACCGGAAGGGGGGCGAACATTCAGTACTTC
d_gene: NA
j_gene: TRBJ2-4
abundance: NA
v_gene: TRBV6-1

CDR3aa: CASSVSRKEGMGINYGYTF
CDR3nt: TGTGCCAGCAGTGTGTCCAGGAAAGAAGGGATGGGAATTAACTATGGCTACACCTTC
d_gene: NA
j_gene: TRBJ1-2
abundance: NA
v_gene: TRBV28

CDR3aa: CASSLQSDRGVYGYTF
CDR3nt: TGTGCCAGCAGCTTACAGTCCGACAGGGGAGTCTATGGCTACACCTTC
d_gene: TRBD1
j_gene: TRBJ1-2
abundance: NA
v_gene: TRBV11-2

CDR3aa: CASSGFNYGYTF
CDR3nt: TGTGCCAGCAGTGGGTTTAACTATGGCTACACCTTC
d_gene: NA
j_gene: TRBJ1-2
abundance: NA
v_gene: TRBV2

CDR3aa: CASSRSGHEQYF
CDR3nt: TGTGCCAGCAGCCGGTCGGGCCACGAGCAGTACTTC
d_gene: NA
j_gene: TRBJ2-7
abundance: NA
v_gene: TRBV27

CDR3aa: CASSIDHLSGANVLTF
CDR3nt: TGTGCCAGTAGTATAGATCACCTATCTGGGGCCAACGTCCTGACTTTC
d_gene: NA
j_gene: TRBJ2-6
abundance: NA
v_gene: TRBV19

CDR3aa: CASSLQGPSYEQYF
CDR3nt: TGCGCCAGCAGCTTACAGGGCCCCTCCTACGAGCAGTACTTC
d_gene: NA
j_gene: TRBJ2-7
abundance: NA
v_gene: TRBV5-1

CDR3aa: CASSIGGTGYEQYF
CDR3nt: TGTGCCAGTAGTATAGGGGGGACAGGCTACGAGCAGTACTTC
d_gene: TRBD1
j_gene: TRBJ2-7
abundance: NA
v_gene: TRBV19

CDR3aa: CASSKMFLSNQPQHF
CDR3nt: TGTGCCAGTAGTAAGATGTTTCTAAGCAATCAGCCCCAGCATTTT
d_gene: NA
j_gene: TRBJ1-5
abundance: NA
v_gene: TRBV19

CDR3aa: CASSMGQGFDGYTF
CDR3nt: TGTGCCAGTAGTATGGGTCAGGGATTTGATGGCTACACCTTC
d_gene: NA
j_gene: TRBJ1-2
abundance: NA
v_gene: TRBV19

CDR3aa: CASSLGWQGYYGYTF
CDR3nt: TGTGCCAGCAGCTTAGGGTGGCAGGGATACTATGGCTACACCTTC
d_gene: NA
j_gene: TRBJ1-2
abundance: NA
v_gene: TRBV11-2

CDR3aa: CASSLIDSGGETQYF
CDR3nt: TGTGCCAGCAGCCTAATTGACAGTGGAGGAGAGACCCAGTACTTC
d_gene: NA
j_gene: TRBJ2-5
abundance: NA
v_gene: TRBV4-2

CDR3aa: CASSGQGAPGNTIYF
CDR3nt: TGTGCCAGTAGTGGTCAGGGAGCTCCTGGAAACACCATATATTTT
d_gene: NA
j_gene: TRBJ1-3
abundance: NA
v_gene: TRBV19

CDR3aa: CATSRDRGVNQPQHF
CDR3nt: TGTGCCACCAGCAGGGATAGAGGGGTTAATCAGCCCCAGCATTTT
d_gene: NA
j_gene: TRBJ1-5
abundance: NA
v_gene: TRBV15

CDR3aa: CASSLGGYSNQPQHF
CDR3nt: TGTGCCAGCAGTTTAGGGGGCTATAGCAATCAGCCCCAGCATTTT
d_gene: NA
j_gene: TRBJ1-5
abundance: NA
v_gene: TRBV27

CDR3aa: CASSDAAGAGTGELFF
CDR3nt: TGTGCCAGCAGTGACGCGGCGGGAGCTGGCACCGGGGAGCTGTTTTTT
d_gene: TRBD2
j_gene: TRBJ2-2
abundance: NA
v_gene: TRBV6-1

CDR3aa: CASSYSHNEQFF
CDR3nt: TGTGCCAGCAGTTACTCTCACAATGAGCAGTTCTTC
d_gene: NA
j_gene: TRBJ2-1
abundance: NA
v_gene: TRBV6-6

CDR3aa: CASSDGYEQYF
CDR3nt: TGTGCCAGCAGTGATGGCTACGAGCAGTACTTC
d_gene: NA
j_gene: TRBJ2-7
abundance: NA
v_gene: TRBV6-4

CDR3aa: CASSSFTEDYGYTF
CDR3nt: TGCGCCAGCAGCTCCTTTACAGAGGACTATGGCTACACCTTC
d_gene: NA
j_gene: TRBJ1-2
abundance: NA
v_gene: TRBV5-1

CDR3aa: CASSFSSGLSTGELFF
CDR3nt: TGCGCCAGCAGCTTCTCTAGCGGACTCTCCACCGGGGAGCTGTTTTTT
d_gene: TRBD2
j_gene: TRBJ2-2
abundance: NA
v_gene: TRBV5-1

CDR3aa: CASSNLDRMNTEAFF
CDR3nt: TGTGCCAGCAGCAATCTTGACAGGATGAACACTGAAGCTTTCTTT
d_gene: NA
j_gene: TRBJ1-1
abundance: NA
v_gene: TRBV28

CDR3aa: CASSLSGLGTEAFF
CDR3nt: TGTGCCAGCAGTTTATCGGGGCTAGGGACTGAAGCTTTCTTT
d_gene: NA
j_gene: TRBJ1-1
abundance: NA
v_gene: TRBV27

CDR3aa: CASSIDGGNEAFF
CDR3nt: TGTGCCAGTAGTATAGATGGGGGAAATGAAGCTTTCTTT
d_gene: NA
j_gene: TRBJ1-1
abundance: NA
v_gene: TRBV19

CDR3aa: CSVTSSGETQYF
CDR3nt: TGCAGCGTGACAAGCAGCGGGGAGACCCAGTACTTC
d_gene: NA
j_gene: TRBJ2-5
abundance: NA
v_gene: TRBV29-1

CDR3aa: CASSFKGQELEQYF
CDR3nt: TGTGCCAGCAGCTTTAAGGGACAGGAACTCGAGCAGTACTTC
d_gene: TRBD1
j_gene: TRBJ2-7
abundance: NA
v_gene: TRBV7-9

CDR3aa: CASSRDRAGQPQHF
CDR3nt: TGTGCCAGCAGCAGGGACAGGGCCGGTCAGCCCCAGCATTTT
d_gene: TRBD1
j_gene: TRBJ1-5
abundance: NA
v_gene: TRBV28